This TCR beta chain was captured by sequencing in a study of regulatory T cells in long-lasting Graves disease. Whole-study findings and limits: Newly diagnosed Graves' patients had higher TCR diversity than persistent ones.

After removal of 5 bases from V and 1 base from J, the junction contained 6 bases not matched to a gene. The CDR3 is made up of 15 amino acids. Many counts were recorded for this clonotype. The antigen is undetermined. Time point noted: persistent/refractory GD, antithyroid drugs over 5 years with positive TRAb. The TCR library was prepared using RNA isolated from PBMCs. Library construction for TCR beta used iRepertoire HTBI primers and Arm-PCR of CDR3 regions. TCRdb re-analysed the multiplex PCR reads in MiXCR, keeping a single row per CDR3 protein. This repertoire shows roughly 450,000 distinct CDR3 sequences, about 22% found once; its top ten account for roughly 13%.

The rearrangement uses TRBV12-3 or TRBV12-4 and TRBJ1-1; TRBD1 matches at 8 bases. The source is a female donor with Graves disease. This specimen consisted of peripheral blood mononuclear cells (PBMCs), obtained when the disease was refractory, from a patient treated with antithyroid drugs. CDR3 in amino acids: CASSRNTGGNTEAFF. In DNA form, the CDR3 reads TGTGCCAGCAGTCGCAACACAGGGGGGAACACTGAAGCTTTCTTT.